The clone carrying this T cell receptor beta chain has only one observation. Its antigen remains unknown. This sample was included in a study of Graves' ophthalmopathy and Graves' hyperthyroidism. Findings of the study overall: Predictions made by the model for ophthalmopathy progression reached 65% to 71% sensitivity and less than 80% specificity.

Trimming at V came to 6 bases and at J to 4 bases, leaving 8 bases not matched to a gene. Germline CDR1 reads SEHNR; CDR2 reads FQNEAQ (reference sequence). This CDR3 comprises 15 residues. Uncontrolled infections, other autoimmune diseases, pregnancy or lactation barred patients from enrollment. The starting material, 10 ml of fresh peripheral blood, provided the PBMCs. The authors amplified TCR beta CDR3 regions, and they did so from RNA transcripts for repertoire sequencing. First-round RT-PCR employed HTBI primers, with a second-round multiplex PCR after it. TCRdb re-analysed the multiplex PCR reads in MiXCR, keeping a single row per CDR3 protein. The sample has about 740,000 distinct CDR3 sequences, 40% seen once; the top ten hold 44%.

The sample taken for sequencing was peripheral blood. This clonotype originated in an adult man with Graves' ophthalmopathy. V gene TRBV7-9 combines with J gene TRBJ1-3; TRBD1 aligns across 8 bases. The DNA for the CDR3 is TGTGCCAGCAGACACATGACAGGGGTGGGAAACACCATATATTTT. This translates into CASRHMTGVGNTIYF.